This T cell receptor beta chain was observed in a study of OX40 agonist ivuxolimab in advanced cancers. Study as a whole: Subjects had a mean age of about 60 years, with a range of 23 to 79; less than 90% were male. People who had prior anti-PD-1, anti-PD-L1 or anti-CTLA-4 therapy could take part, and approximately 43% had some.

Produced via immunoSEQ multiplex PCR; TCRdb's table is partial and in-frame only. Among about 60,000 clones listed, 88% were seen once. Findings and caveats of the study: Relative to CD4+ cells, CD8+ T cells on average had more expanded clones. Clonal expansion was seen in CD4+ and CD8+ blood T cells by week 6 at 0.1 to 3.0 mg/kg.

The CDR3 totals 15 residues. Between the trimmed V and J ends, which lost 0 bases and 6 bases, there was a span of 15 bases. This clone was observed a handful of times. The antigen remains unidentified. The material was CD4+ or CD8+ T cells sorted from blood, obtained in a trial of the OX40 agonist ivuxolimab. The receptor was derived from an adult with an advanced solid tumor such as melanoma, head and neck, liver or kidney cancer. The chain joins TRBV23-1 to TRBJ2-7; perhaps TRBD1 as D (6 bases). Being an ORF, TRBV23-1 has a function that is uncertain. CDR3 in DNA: TGCGCCAGCAGTCAATCACAAGGGGGTCTGGGCGAGCAGTACTTC. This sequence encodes CASSQSQGGLGEQYF.